A single sample gave rise to the 26 T cell receptor beta chains below, sequenced in a study of CD4 T cells in relation to SARS-CoV-2 and coronaviruses. Assay: immunoSEQ multiplex PCR; the TCRdb copy retains only in-frame clones and omits some. The table has about 21,000 clones, over 65% seen once. These receptors are not linked to any known antigen. The unexposed donors gave CD4+ T cells in about 2010-2019, prior to COVID-19. After ten to eleven days of culture, CD4+ T cells were isolated. Sequences were obtained from CD4+ T cells from PBMCs, cultured in vitro. The receptors here all came from a human donor in good health.

The chain uses TRBV5-1 and TRBJ2-3; 12 nucleotides match TRBD2. CDR1 SGHRS and CDR2 YFSETQ come from the germline V gene. This CDR3 has 16 residues. V was clipped by 4 bases and J by 4 bases; unmatched bases: 7. For the CDR3, the DNA is TGCGCCAGCAGCGCCCCTAGCGGGAGGGCGTCAGATACGCAGTATTTT. This sequence encodes CASSAPSGRASDTQYF.

This sequence joins TRBV3-1 (or the pseudogene TRBV3-2) and TRBJ1-2, with 10 bases aligning to TRBD1. The CDR3 contains 15 residues. V lost 4 bases to trimming and J lost 3 bases; unmatched junction nucleotides: 5. Germline lookup yields CDR1 LGHDT and CDR2 YNNKEL (reference sequence). CDR3 sequence: CASSPLTGGDYGYTF. The DNA for the CDR3 is TGTGCCAGCAGCCCCTTGACAGGGGGCGACTATGGCTACACCTTC.

A single count supports this clone. This chain joins TRBV19 and TRBJ1-5; 10 nucleotides agree with TRBD1. Per the germline V gene, CDR1 is LNHDA and CDR2 is SQIVND (reference sequence). The CDR3 has 16 amino acids. J gave up 7 bases and V 7 bases, and 13 bases lay outside the gene matches. CDR3 protein: CASILSGQGIGQPQHF. The CDR3 region has the DNA TGTGCCAGTATCCTGTCGGGACAGGGGATCGGCCAGCCCCAGCATTTT. The variable domain in full, completed from reference TRBV19 and TRBJ1-5, reads DGGITQSPKYLFRKEGQNVTLSCEQNLNHDAMYWYRQDPGQGLRLIYYSQIVNDFQKGDIAEGYSVSREKKESFPLTVTSAQKNPTAFYLCASILSGQGIGQPQHFGDGTRLSIL.

This chain joins TRBV7-9 and TRBJ1-6; 7 bases are shared with TRBD1. Germline lookup yields CDR1 SEHNR and CDR2 FQNEAQ (reference sequence). The CDR3 has 16 residues. Trimming cost V 5 bases and J 3 bases; bases outside gene matches: 7. The CDR3: CASSPTGVLYNSPLHF. The CDR3 nucleotides read TGTGCCAGCAGCCCCACAGGGGTCCTCTATAATTCACCCCTCCACTTT.

This clone appeared a few times. The CDR3 DNA reads as TGTGCCAGCAGCTTAACTGGTGGACAAGAGACCCAGTACTTC. Translation gives CASSLTGGQETQYF. This chain connects TRBV7-3 to TRBJ2-5; D remains unclear. The germline V gene has CDR1 SGHTA and CDR2 FQGTGA. The CDR3 runs 14 residues. V was pared by 0 bases and J by 2 bases, with 7 bases between. The variable domain in full, with the rest retrieved from reference TRBV7-3 and TRBJ2-5, is GAGVSQTPSNKVTEKGKYVELRCDPISGHTALYWYRQSLGQGPEFLIYFQGTGAADDSGLPNDRFFAVRPEGSVSTLKIQRTERGDSAVYLCASSLTGGQETQYFGPGTRLLVL.

DNA of the CDR3: TGTGCCAGTATCCCGGATCCGGGTGGAGTCACTGAAGCTTTCTTT. Translated, it gives CASIPDPGGVTEAFF. J is TRBJ1-1 and V is TRBV19; D not certain. The germline V gene has CDR1 LNHDA and CDR2 SQIVND (reference sequence). CDR3 length equals 15 residues. Trimming removed 7 bases at V and 4 bases at J, with 19 bases between.

This chain uses TRBV15 with TRBJ2-1; D remains ambiguous. V lost 6 bases and J lost 6, with 6 bases in between. Germline CDR1 is LNHNV and CDR2 is YYDKDF (reference sequence). This CDR3 has 11 amino acids. The CDR3 nucleotides are TGTGCCACCAGGACCCTCAATGAGCAGTTCTTC. The encoded protein is CATRTLNEQFF.

The DNA for the CDR3 is TGTGCCTGGAGTGGGACAGGGGGCGGTCAGCCCCAGCATTTT. It codes for CAWSGTGGGQPQHF. The J gene is TRBJ1-5, the V gene TRBV30; 11 positions match TRBD1. This CDR3 has 14 residues. V shed 1 base, J shed 6 bases, and the junction held 2 bases outside the gene matches. Germline V gene sequence: CDR1 GTSNPN, CDR2 SVGIG (reference sequence).

V usage is TRBV30 and J usage is TRBJ2-7; D tentatively reads TRBD1 or TRBD2 (5 bases each). CDR1 and CDR2 from the germline V gene are GTSNPN and SVGIG (reference sequence). The CDR3 is made up of 13 amino acids. V lost 2 bases and J 4 bases, leaving 12 bases between the germline ends. CDR3 in DNA: TGTGCCTGGAGTATTACAGAGGGGTACGAGCAGTACTTC. Translating it yields CAWSITEGYEQYF.

This clone has just a few counts. This CDR3 reads CAWNGVGNSPLHF. The CDR3 DNA reads as TGTGCCTGGAATGGGGTGGGAAATTCACCCCTCCACTTT. V is TRBV30 and J is TRBJ1-6, with D unresolved. The germline V and J ends were trimmed by 4 bases and 7 bases, with 11 bases remaining between them. CDR1 and CDR2 from the germline V gene are GTSNPN and SVGIG (reference sequence). The CDR3 sequence is 13 residues long.

The chain couples TRBV12-3 or TRBV12-4 to TRBJ1-2; no definite D call. The CDR3 is 11 residues long. V was pared by 8 bases and J by 2 bases, with 6 bases between. The CDR3 here is CASQGNYGYTF. The CDR3 DNA reads TGTGCCAGCCAAGGGAACTATGGCTACACCTTC.

V usage is TRBV6-5 and J usage is TRBJ2-2; no definite D call. Trimming pared 7 bases from V and 4 bases from J, leaving 10 bases between. Per germline, CDR1 MNHEY and CDR2 SVGAGI. The CDR3 has 13 amino acids. The CDR3 here is CASTLISTGELFF. The CDR3 DNA follows: TGTGCCAGCACCCTGATTTCCACCGGGGAGCTGTTTTTT.

This clone was observed a handful of times. The gene calls are TRBV7-9 and TRBJ2-3, with 7 positions matching TRBD2. The germline V gene has CDR1 SEHNR and CDR2 FQNEAQ (reference sequence). Trimming removed 5 bases from V and 1 base from J; junction bases left unmatched: 9. The CDR3 is 16 residues long. The CDR3, as DNA: TGTGCCAGCAGCGCAGATGGGGGAGGGGGCACAGATACGCAGTATTTT. This encodes CASSADGGGGTDTQYF. Based on the CDR3 plus reference TRBV7-9 and TRBJ2-3, the full variable domain is DTGVSQNPRHKITKRGQNVTFRCDPISEHNRLYWYRQTLGQGPEFLTYFQNEAQLEKSRLLSDRFSAERPKGSFSTLEIQRTEQGDSAMYLCASSADGGGGTDTQYFGPGTRLTVL.

In nucleotides, the CDR3 is TGCGCCAGCAGCTTGGGTGTCGGACAGGGGCAAGAGACCCAGTACTTC. It is translated as CASSLGVGQGQETQYF. The rearrangement joins TRBV5-1 to TRBJ2-5; TRBD1 matches 9 bases. The CDR3 is 16 amino acids. In germline, CDR1 is SGHRS, CDR2 YFSETQ. V lost 0 bases to trimming and J lost 2 bases; unmatched junction nucleotides: 5.

The chain uses TRBV3-1 (or the pseudogene TRBV3-2) and TRBJ2-2; 14 nucleotides align to TRBD2. V shed 1 base and J 2 bases; nucleotides not matched to a gene: 3. The V gene's germline CDR1 is LGHDT and CDR2 YNNKEL (reference sequence). This CDR3 contains 18 residues. The CDR3 reads CASSQGLAGGHNTGELFF. CDR3 bases: TGTGCCAGCAGCCAAGGACTAGCGGGAGGGCACAACACCGGGGAGCTGTTTTTT.

V usage is TRBV2 and J usage is TRBJ2-5; D remains ambiguous. Germline V gives CDR1 SNHLY, CDR2 FYNNEI. V lost 4 bases, J lost 2 bases, and 8 bases lay in between. This CDR3 contains 13 residues. The CDR3 region has the DNA TGTGCCAGCAGTGGTCCCGCTCAAGAGACCCAGTACTTC. Translating it yields CASSGPAQETQYF.

This sequence joins TRBV6-5 and TRBJ1-5; 7 bases line up with TRBD1. The CDR3 totals 15 residues. Trimming removed 7 bases from V and 0 bases from J; junction bases left unmatched: 6. Germline CDR1 is MNHEY and CDR2 is SVGAGI. The chain's CDR3 is CASNPGQYSNQPQHF. CDR3 DNA: TGTGCCAGCAACCCGGGACAGTATAGCAATCAGCCCCAGCATTTT.

This chain uses TRBV24-1 with TRBJ2-7; a weak D match, TRBD1 (5 bases). CDR3 size: 14 residues. V was cut by 3 bases and J by 5 bases, with 13 bases left in between. In germline, CDR1 is KGHDR, CDR2 SFDVKD. The CDR3 sequence is CATSDTGRDNEQYF. CDR3 bases: TGTGCCACCAGTGATACGGGCAGGGATAACGAGCAGTACTTC.

This clone was observed a handful of times. The rearrangement uses TRBV21-1 and TRBJ1-5. TRBV21-1 is given as a pseudogene. The CDR3 is 15 residues long. CDR3 DNA sequence: TGTGCCAGCAGCAAACTAGACGGGATAAATCAGCCCCAGCATTTT. Protein sequence: CASSKLDGINQPQHF.

This clone came up a few times. The identical CDR3 is also encoded by other nucleotide sequences in the sample. The V and J genes are TRBV6-2 or TRBV6-3 and TRBJ2-1, with 9 bases identical to TRBD2. Germline V gene sequence: CDR1 MNHEY, CDR2 SVGEGT. The ends lost 0 bases at V and 3 bases at J; junction bases unmatched: 6. The CDR3 is made up of 17 amino acids. The CDR3 is CASSYSPPSGIYNEQFF. The CDR3 DNA reads TGTGCCAGCAGTTACTCCCCACCTAGCGGGATCTACAATGAGCAGTTCTTC.

The chain uses TRBV29-1 and TRBJ2-3, with 9 nucleotides matching TRBD2. Losses at the gene ends were 4 bases for V and 3 bases for J; bases not matched to a gene: 2. The CDR3 is made up of 13 amino acids. The germline gives CDR1 SQVTM, CDR2 ANQGSEA. The CDR3 sequence: CSVVAGATDTQYF. The CDR3 bases are TGCAGCGTTGTAGCGGGAGCGACAGATACGCAGTATTTT.

The rearrangement links TRBV3-1 (or the pseudogene TRBV3-2) to TRBJ1-2; 9 nucleotides align to TRBD1. The ends lost 4 bases at V and 7 bases at J; junction bases unmatched: 10. The CDR3 extends over 15 amino acids. CDR1 and CDR2 (germline): LGHDT, YNNKEL (reference sequence). The CDR3 DNA sequence: TGTGCCAGCAGCCCGGGGGGACAGGGCGGCGCTGGCTACACCTTC. It encodes CASSPGGQGGAGYTF.

V gene TRBV11-2 combines with J gene TRBJ2-7, with 7 positions matching TRBD2. V dropped 6 bases and J dropped 2; count of bases not matched to a gene: 10. The CDR3 extends over 15 amino acids. Germline CDR1 reads SGHAT; CDR2 reads FQNNGV. CDR3 bases: TGTGCCAGCAGTACCATAGCGGGTCGAACCTACGAGCAGTACTTC. It translates to CASSTIAGRTYEQYF.

This chain connects TRBV5-1 to TRBJ2-7, with D perhaps matching TRBD1 (6 bases). The CDR3 has 13 amino acids. From germline, CDR1 is SGHRS and CDR2 YFSETQ. The ends were cut back, 0 bases at V and 6 bases at J, with 10 bases in the middle. The CDR3 reads CASSLVLGGEQYF. CDR3 bases: TGCGCCAGCAGCTTGGTTCTAGGGGGCGAGCAGTACTTC. The whole variable domain, filled in from reference TRBV5-1 and TRBJ2-7, reads KAGVTQTPRYLIKTRGQQVTLSCSPISGHRSVSWYQQTPGQGLQFLFEYFSETQRNKGNFPGRFSGRQFSNSRSEMNVSTLELGDSALYLCASSLVLGGEQYFGPGTRLTVT.

The gene calls are TRBV6-5 and TRBJ2-7; 14 positions agree with TRBD2. V trimming: 6 bases; J trimming: 2 bases; junction bases outside the gene matches: 3. This CDR3 is 15 amino acids long. Germline CDR1 reads MNHEY; CDR2 reads SVGAGI. Here the CDR3 reads CASRGTSGGPYEQYF. In DNA form, the CDR3 reads TGTGCCAGCAGAGGGACTAGCGGGGGACCCTACGAGCAGTACTTC.

The genes are TRBV3-1 (or the pseudogene TRBV3-2) and TRBJ2-5; 7 positions agree with TRBD2. This CDR3 comprises 16 residues. Germline-derived CDR1 and CDR2 are LGHDT and YNNKEL (reference sequence). V dropped 4 bases and J dropped 2; count of bases not matched to a gene: 10. This CDR3 reads CASSPSGGSTQETQYF. The CDR3 DNA follows: TGTGCCAGCAGCCCTTCAGGCGGGAGTACACAAGAGACCCAGTACTTC.